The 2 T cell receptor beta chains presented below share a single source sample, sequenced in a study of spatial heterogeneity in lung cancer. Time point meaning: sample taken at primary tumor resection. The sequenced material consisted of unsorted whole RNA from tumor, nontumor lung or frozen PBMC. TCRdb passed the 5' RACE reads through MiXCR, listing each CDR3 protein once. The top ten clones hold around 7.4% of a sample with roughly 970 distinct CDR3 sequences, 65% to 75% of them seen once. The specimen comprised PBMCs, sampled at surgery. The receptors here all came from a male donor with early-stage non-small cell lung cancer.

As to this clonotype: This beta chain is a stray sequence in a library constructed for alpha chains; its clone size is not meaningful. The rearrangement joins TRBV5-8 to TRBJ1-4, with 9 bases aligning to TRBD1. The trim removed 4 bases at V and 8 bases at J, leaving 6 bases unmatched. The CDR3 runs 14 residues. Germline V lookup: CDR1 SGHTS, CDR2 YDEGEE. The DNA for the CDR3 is TGTGCCAGCAGCCGTCCCACAGGGGGCGAAAAACTGTTTTTT. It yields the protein CASSRPTGGEKLFF.

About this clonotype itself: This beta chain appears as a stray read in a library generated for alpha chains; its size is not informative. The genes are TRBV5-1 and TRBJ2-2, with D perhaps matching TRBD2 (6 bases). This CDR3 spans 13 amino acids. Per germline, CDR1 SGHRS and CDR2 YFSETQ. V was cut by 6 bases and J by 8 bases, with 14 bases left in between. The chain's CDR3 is CASNRDSLGELFF. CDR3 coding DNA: TGCGCCAGCAATCGGGACTCGCTGGGGGAGCTGTTTTTT.